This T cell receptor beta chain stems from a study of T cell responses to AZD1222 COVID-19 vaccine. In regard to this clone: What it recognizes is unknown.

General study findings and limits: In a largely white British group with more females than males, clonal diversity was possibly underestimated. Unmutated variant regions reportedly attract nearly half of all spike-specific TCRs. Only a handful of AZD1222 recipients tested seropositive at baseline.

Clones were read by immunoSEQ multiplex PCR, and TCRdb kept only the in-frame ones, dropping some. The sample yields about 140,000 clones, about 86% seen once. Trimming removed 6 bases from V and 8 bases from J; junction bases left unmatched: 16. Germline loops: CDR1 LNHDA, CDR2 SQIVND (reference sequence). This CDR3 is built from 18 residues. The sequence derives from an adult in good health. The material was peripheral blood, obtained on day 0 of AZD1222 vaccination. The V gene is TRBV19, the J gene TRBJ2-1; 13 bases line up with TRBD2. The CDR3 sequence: CASSNQGSGTSGIDEQFF. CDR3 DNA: TGTGCCAGTAGCAACCAGGGGTCTGGGACTAGCGGGATCGATGAGCAGTTCTTC.